Included here is one T cell receptor beta chain sequence, with context. Its antigen is not yet known. Base-call qualities are not available, and no considerably larger clone is one nucleotide away. The germline V gene (reference sequence) supplies CDR1 MNHEY and CDR2 SMNVEV. Deletion took 7 bases off V and 0 bases off J, with a span of 15 bases between the germline ends. The cysteine opens and the phenylalanine closes a CDR3 of 15 amino acids. The read is trimmed to its CDR3 DNA, 45 bases read in frame from base 1. The source of the sample is a study of cytomegalovirus exposure and HLA in healthy donors (dated by TCRdb to 2015 to 2018). Study-wide context: An earlier analysis of roughly 500 of the donors reported approximately 270 Gb of sequence data and some 120 million unique TCR beta sequences from about 179 million T cells. An early release that covered about 600 HLA-typed donors contained approximately 290 gigabases of sequencing data and around 80 million unique TCR sequences. Of the roughly 400 genotyped donors, 81% fell in the genetic ancestry cluster associated with self-reported Caucasian donors. The aim of the study was to test whether cataloging public T cell receptors could identify signatures of past pathogen exposure. The study used immunosequencing to profile the T cell repertoires of approximately 640 subjects and linked those repertoires to cytomegalovirus serostatus. Along with the approximately 700-subject first cohort, a separate validation cohort of around 120 different subjects was used. The study combined high-throughput TCR immunosequencing, statistical association of individual TCRs with disease status, and machine learning to predict cytomegalovirus infection status. To study patterns of TCR occurrence, a later analysis re-analyzed previously published TCR beta repertoires from hundreds of donors and added high-resolution HLA genotyping. The later analysis used no new phenotypic data to find candidate immune exposures, relying instead on TCR beta sequences and their occurrence across donors. An earlier analysis of 587 of the donors used high-throughput TCR beta sequencing to judge whether each TCR beta V gene segment behaved as functional or pseudogenic. Alongside the repertoire data, information on donor age, sex, ethnicity and CMV serostatus was compiled. Genome-wide SNP genotypes for about 55% of the 666 donors were used in a later genetic analysis, which treated that subset as a discovery cohort. All discovery cohort repertoires had been generated on a single sequencing platform. HLA typing included class I and class II loci at four-digit resolution. Typing coverage differed by locus: A, B, C, DRB1 and DQB1 were typed in roughly 629-630 donors, DQA1 in approximately 520, DPA1 in around 580, and DPB1 in about 450. Because of strong linkage in the cohort, 4 to 6 DR-DQ haplotypes were treated as single units for association and clustering. Among about 360 genotyped donors of the cohort, an average of about 240,000 unique TCR beta nucleotide sequences were sequenced per donor, about a sixth of them non-productive. Points the paper makes about the study in general: When HLA alleles, especially DR and DQ, strongly co-occurred, TCR associations were difficult to assign to individual alleles. While some public TCRs were present in many individuals, most TCR sequences turned up only very rarely across donors. A further reported finding was that TCR beta sequences accurately predicted the HLA-A and HLA-B alleles for most subjects in the first cohort. The cohort was sequenced for TCR beta chains only, and without alpha or paired-chain data the features that could be detected were limited. A total of around 150 TCR beta chains were listed by the study as associated with cytomegalovirus. In a later analysis, TCR association rates were found to vary across HLA loci, with the most associated TCRs seen for DRB1 alleles and the fewest for HLA-C alleles. Because HLA typing was unavailable for some donors at each locus, only the typed subset was used in association tests. In a later genetic analysis, a missense DCLRE1C variant was associated with V-gene and J-gene trimming of TCR beta chains, and the association was replicated in an independent cohort. The earlier analysis of almost 600 of the donors excluded seventeen rarely observed V segments, including chromosome 9 orphons, because counts were too low. Compared with the approximately 600-donor mean, donors in an Asian-associated ancestry cluster had fewer N-insertions in productive TCRs, according to a later genetic analysis. In vitro tests confirmed that a few of the cytomegalovirus-associated TCR beta chains recognize cytomegalovirus antigens. In a later analysis, several top co-occurrence clusters were reported to appear linked to parvovirus B19, influenza, CMV and Epstein-Barr virus. Linkage disequilibrium might explain the correlated functional status among segregating V segments, but an unknown experimental factor could not be excluded. In an earlier analysis of about 540 of the donors, most TCR beta V segments were observed in productive rearrangements about 90% or about 30% of the time, broadly matching IMGT annotations. Roughly uniform sequencing depth across donors was assumed in presence/absence analyses, although this assumption may not hold. It was suggested by the authors that the approach could potentially be generalized to other disease states and immunological phenotypes. In a later analysis, HLA-associated TCR beta chains showed more clonal expansion and lower generation probabilities than non-associated chains that were equally common. CMV serostatus was the only immune exposure information available for the cohort. According to a later analysis, most CMV-associated TCR beta chains appeared to be HLA-restricted, and the HLA associations seemed to be driven largely by CMV exposure. The sequencing pipeline was judged likely to have produced a cluster of highly shared sequence variants as a technical artifact. A later analysis associated about 18,000 TCR beta sequences with specific HLA alleles at a false discovery rate of 0.05. In both the original and validation cohorts, the classifier was reported to diagnose cytomegalovirus status with high specificity and sensitivity. The 87-base-pair reads could not distinguish some IMGT-functional V segments, including TRBV6-2 and TRBV6-3, so those segments were excluded.

The cohort consisted of 600 to 700 healthy bone marrow donors. At the time of sampling, every cohort member was nominally healthy, though immune exposures that went unrecorded were likely present. The donor was CMV seronegative and was included in the group of 352 seronegative cohort members. Every donor gave a peripheral blood sample, and the peripheral blood mononuclear cells from that sample were used for TCR beta sequencing. Genomic DNA was extracted from the blood cell samples with the Qiagen DNeasy Blood Extraction Kit. Library construction relied on the immunoSEQ multiplex PCR assay. For the multiplex PCR, a mixture combining 60 forward primers for TCR Vbeta segments and 13 reverse primers for TCR Jbeta segments was used. The CDR3 region of rearranged TCR beta genes was amplified from genomic DNA with a multiplex PCR assay. On the Illumina HiSeq System, the amplified TCR beta libraries were sequenced as 87-base-pair reads. Turning to the authors' computational methods: In a later analysis, tens of millions of unique TCR beta chains were counted across the roughly 670 repertoires, and roughly 10 million of these chains were shared by at least two donors. Raw reads were error-corrected and collapsed into unique sequences with a nearest-neighbor algorithm that merged closely related sequences to remove PCR and sequencing errors. Alignment of CDR3 sequences to IMGT reference sequences was used to assign V, D and J gene segments. For a sequence to be retained, a match of at least six nucleotides was required to both a V gene segment and a J gene segment. A rearrangement counted as productive if the CDR3 had no stop codons and remained in frame with V and J, and every other rearrangement counted as non-productive. CDR3 was defined according to IMGT convention as the region running from the second conserved V-encoded cysteine to the conserved J-encoded phenylalanine. The earlier analysis of 500 to 650 of the donors excluded any sequence lacking an unambiguous match to a single V gene segment. In an earlier analysis of 587 of the donors, a V segment was called functional when productive rearrangements were above 56.7%, and segregating when the standard deviation between donors exceeded 5%. A statistical classification framework was developed to diagnose cytomegalovirus status using the catalog of TCR beta chain sequences. In a later analysis, TCR nucleotide sequences were compared against IMGT/GENE-DB human TR gene sequences so that V and J genes could be assigned. A later analysis assigned CDR3 sequences and most-parsimonious VDJ recombination scenarios with the TCRdist pipeline. A later analysis defined each TCR beta chain by its CDR3 amino acid sequence plus V-gene family, and excluded reads lacking a unique V-gene family. In a later analysis, around 650 highly shared, low-generation-probability nucleotide sequences were removed to address suspected cross-contamination and a sequencing artifact. In a later analysis, a clonal expansion index for each public chain was calculated from normalized within-repertoire ranks of inferred template counts. Generation probabilities in a later analysis came from a VDJ recombination model fitted to out-of-frame rearrangements, and those results were checked against IGoR. In a later analysis, hypergeometric tests were used to score TCR-TCR, TCR-HLA and TCR-CMV co-occurrence, with a repertoire-size bias correction applied to TCR pairs. To estimate false discovery rates, a later analysis permuted the HLA or CMV assignments 20 times. In a later analysis, co-occurring TCRs were grouped using DBSCAN, with TCRdist sequence similarity added in when clustering inside HLA-allele-positive subsets. Repertoires with fewer than 30,000 or more than 120,000 public chains were left out of co-occurrence clustering, as were a few repertoires with anomalous nucleotide sharing. TCRdb mirrors the immuneACCESS table, restricted to in-frame sequences. Some clones are absent from its copies; in checked studies, under half trace to an unresolved V gene, and the reason for the others is unknown. D and trimming were read from the DNA, whereas the V and J calls and clone size are those reported in that table. In this sample the table shows fewer than 130,000 clones, around 80% of which occur a single time. Approximately 3% of the sample comes from the top ten.

The sequence is built from TRBV27 and TRBJ1-1; D gene: possibly TRBD1, on 5 matching bases. The sequenced sample was PBMCs. The origin of this receptor is a woman in her thirties or forties in good health and CMV-seronegative. The CDR3 in this case is CASTPGGALNTEAFF. The DNA reads as follows: TGTGCCAGCACTCCAGGTGGGGCTTTGAACACTGAAGCTTTCTTT.